This T cell receptor (beta chain) derives from a study of blood T cell repertoires in COVID-19. On the study more broadly: The United States, Italy and Spain were the sources of the acute and convalescent COVID-19 samples. In each case, the material was cDNA or gDNA derived from T cells, B-cell-depleted T cells, or PBMCs.

V was trimmed by 2 bases and J by 5 bases, leaving 12 bases between them. The CDR3 is 14 amino acids. Germline loops: CDR1 MNHEY, CDR2 SMNVEV (reference sequence). Original methodology: Estimates of nucleated cell counts were drawn from the amplification of reference gene primers. The assay was immunoSEQ multiplex PCR, and TCRdb's table has in-frame clones only and misses some. V, J and clone size were drawn from that table, and D and trimming were deduced from the DNA. Of approximately 230,000 clones listed, 70% to 90% were seen once; the top ten hold roughly 3.1%. The source material was peripheral blood. This clonotype originated in a man aged 18 to 29 with active or convalescent COVID-19. The chain carries TRBV27 and TRBJ2-5, with D hard to call. As DNA, the CDR3 is TGTGCCAGCAGTTTAGATTCGGGTTCCGAGACCCAGTACTTC. Protein product: CASSLDSGSETQYF.